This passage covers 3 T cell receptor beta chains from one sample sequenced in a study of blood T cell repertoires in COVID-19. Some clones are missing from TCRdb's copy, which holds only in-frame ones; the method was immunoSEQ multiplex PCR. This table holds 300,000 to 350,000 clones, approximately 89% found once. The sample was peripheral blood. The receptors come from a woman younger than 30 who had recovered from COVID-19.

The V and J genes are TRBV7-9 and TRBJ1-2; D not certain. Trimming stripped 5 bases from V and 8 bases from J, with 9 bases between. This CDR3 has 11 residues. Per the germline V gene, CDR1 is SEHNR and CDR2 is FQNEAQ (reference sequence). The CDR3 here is CASSPSEGYTF. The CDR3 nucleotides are TGTGCCAGCAGCCCCAGTGAAGGCTACACCTTC.

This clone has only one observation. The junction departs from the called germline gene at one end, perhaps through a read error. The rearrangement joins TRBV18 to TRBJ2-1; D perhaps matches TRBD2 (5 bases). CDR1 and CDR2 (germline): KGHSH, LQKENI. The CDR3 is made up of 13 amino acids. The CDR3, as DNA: TGTGCCAGCTCACCGGATCAAAGCGGAGGCCAGGTCTTC. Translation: CASSPDQSGGQVF.

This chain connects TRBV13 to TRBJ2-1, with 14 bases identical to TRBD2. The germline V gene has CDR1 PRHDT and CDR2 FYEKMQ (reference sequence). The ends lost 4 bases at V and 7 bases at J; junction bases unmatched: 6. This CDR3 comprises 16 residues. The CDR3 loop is CASSYGTSGRGNEQFF. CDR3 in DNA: TGTGCCAGCAGCTATGGGACTAGCGGGAGAGGGAATGAGCAGTTCTTC. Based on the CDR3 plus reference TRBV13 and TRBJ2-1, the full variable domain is AAGVIQSPRHLIKEKRETATLKCYPIPRHDTVYWYQQGPGQDPQFLISFYEKMQSDKGSIPDRFSAQQFSDYHSELNMSSLELGDSALYFCASSYGTSGRGNEQFFGPGTRLTVL.